The 20 T cell receptor beta chains in this list originate from one sample, sequenced in a study of OX40 agonist ivuxolimab in advanced cancers. Profiled with immunoSEQ multiplex PCR; TCRdb holds only in-frame clones, not every one. The table lists about 54,000 clones, 80% to 90% of them singletons. The sample consisted of CD4+ or CD8+ T cells sorted from blood, taken in a trial of the OX40 agonist ivuxolimab. Receptors originate from an adult with an advanced solid tumor such as melanoma, head and neck, liver or kidney cancer.

This chain links TRBV6-1 with TRBJ2-7, with TRBD1 identical over 9 bases. The germline V gene encodes CDR1 MNHNS and CDR2 SASEGT. V lost 7 bases to trimming and J lost 1 base; unmatched junction nucleotides: 8. This CDR3 is built from 15 residues. The CDR3 DNA reads TGTGCCAGCATCAAGACAGGGGGTCCTTCCTACGAGCAGTACTTC. It translates to CASIKTGGPSYEQYF.

A word on this clone: Other DNA variants within this sample encode the same CDR3. The J gene is TRBJ2-5, the V gene TRBV5-1; D is ambiguous. The V end was cut by 0 bases, the J end by 1 base, with 4 bases between. Per germline, CDR1 SGHRS and CDR2 YFSETQ. CDR3 size: 13 residues. As DNA, the CDR3 is TGCGCCAGCAGCTTGGATCCCCAAGAGACCCAGTACTTC. It codes for CASSLDPQETQYF.

This clone was counted only a few times. The chain employs TRBV5-5 and TRBJ2-2, with unresolved D. Germline-derived CDR1 and CDR2 are SGHKS and YYEKEE (reference sequence). This CDR3 contains 14 residues. V was pared by 1 base and J by 0 bases, with 4 bases between. CDR3 protein: CASSLIPNTGELFF. The CDR3 nucleotides read TGTGCCAGCAGCTTGATTCCGAACACCGGGGAGCTGTTTTTT.

The chain has TRBV19 and TRBJ1-2, with TRBD1 identical over 9 bases. The CDR3 is 14 residues long. V shed 6 bases and J 7 bases; nucleotides not matched to a gene: 9. The V gene's germline CDR1 is LNHDA and CDR2 SQIVND (reference sequence). DNA of the CDR3: TGTGCCAGTAGCCAGAGGGACAGGGATAGTGGCTACACCTTC. Amino acids: CASSQRDRDSGYTF.

This chain joins TRBV2 and TRBJ2-5; a weak D match, TRBD1 (6 bases). Germline lookup yields CDR1 SNHLY and CDR2 FYNNEI. The CDR3 covers 16 residues. The germline V and J ends were trimmed by 6 bases and 3 bases, with 20 bases remaining between them. The CDR3 DNA sequence: TGTGCCAGCAGCAGGGGCCCTCAGGGGATCGAAGAGACCCAGTACTTC. This gives the protein CASSRGPQGIEETQYF. The full variable domain, in which reference TRBV2 and TRBJ2-5 provide the parts outside the CDR3, is EPEVTQTPSHQVTQMGQEVILRCVPISNHLYFYWYRQILGQKVEFLVSFYNNEISEKSEIFDDQFSVERPDGSNFTLKIRSTKLEDSAMYFCASSRGPQGIEETQYFGPGTRLLVL.

This sequence joins TRBV10-1 and TRBJ2-2; TRBD2 matches at 14 bases. Germline V lookup: CDR1 WNHNN, CDR2 SYGVQD (reference sequence). There are 20 residues in the CDR3. V gave up 0 bases and J gave up 2 bases; unmatched junction bases: 8. The CDR3, as DNA: TGCGCCAGCAGTGAGTCTATGGGACTAGCGGGAGTCCGAAACACCGGGGAGCTGTTTTTT. This sequence encodes CASSESMGLAGVRNTGELFF.

This clone was seen more than once but under ten times. The gene calls are TRBV5-6 and TRBJ1-4; D is undetermined. The germline gives CDR1 SGHDT, CDR2 YYEEEE. The V gene lost 3 bases and the J gene lost 7 bases, with 7 bases spanning the gap. CDR3 length equals 12 residues. This chain's CDR3 is CASSSAGEKLFF. The DNA for the CDR3 is TGTGCCAGCAGCTCGGCGGGTGAAAAACTGTTTTTT.

The gene calls are TRBV16 and TRBJ1-3; D gene uncertain. The CDR3 loop spans 17 amino acids. Germline assignment: CDR1 KGHSY and CDR2 FQNENV. Trimming left V 0 bases short and J 0 bases short, with 12 bases between. The CDR3: CASSQSRVQFSGNTIYF. DNA of the CDR3: TGTGCCAGCAGCCAATCAAGGGTTCAATTCTCTGGAAACACCATATATTTT.

The chain recombines TRBV4-1 with TRBJ2-7, with D maybe TRBD2 (6 bases). The CDR3 sequence is 13 residues long. Germline V lookup: CDR1 MGHRA, CDR2 YSYEKL. V lost 0 bases to trimming and J lost 6 bases, with 9 bases between them. CDR3 in amino acids: CASSQDGSGEQYF. In nucleotides, the CDR3 is TGCGCCAGCAGCCAAGACGGGAGCGGCGAGCAGTACTTC.

V gene TRBV19 combines with J gene TRBJ1-5; no definite D call. V gave up 5 bases and J gave up 4 bases, with 9 bases separating them. CDR1 is LNHDA, CDR2 SQIVND, per germline (reference sequence). The CDR3 length is 13 residues. In DNA form, the CDR3 reads TGTGCCAGTAGTGCCGGTAGTAATCAGCCCCAGCATTTT. Translated, it gives CASSAGSNQPQHF.

This sequence joins TRBV28 and TRBJ1-2; D possibly corresponds to TRBD1 (5 bases). Germline V gene lookup returns CDR1 MDHEN and CDR2 SYDVKM. The CDR3 extends over 14 amino acids. The germline V and J ends were trimmed by 5 bases and 4 bases, with 14 bases remaining between them. CDR3 protein: CASSLRVVGYGYTF. In nucleotides, the CDR3 is TGTGCCAGCAGTCTCAGGGTAGTCGGCTATGGCTACACCTTC.

The chain uses TRBV5-6 and TRBJ1-2; 9 nucleotides align to TRBD1. The V segment lost 4 bases and the J segment 2 bases; nucleotides outside the gene matches: 6. CDR3 length: 15 residues. The germline CDR1 and CDR2 sequences are SGHDT and YYEEEE. The CDR3, as DNA: TGTGCCAGCAGCCAAGGACAGGGGTTAAACTATGGCTACACCTTC. Its protein product is CASSQGQGLNYGYTF.

The chain combines TRBV15 with TRBJ2-7; D remains ambiguous. Germline V gene sequence: CDR1 LNHNV, CDR2 YYDKDF (reference sequence). V lost 0 bases, J lost 3 bases, and 9 bases lay in between. This CDR3 has 14 amino acids. The CDR3 sequence: CATSRDLENYEQYF. CDR3 coding DNA: TGTGCCACCAGCAGAGATCTAGAAAACTACGAGCAGTACTTC.

The V and J genes are TRBV4-3 and TRBJ1-1; D call uncertain. The germline V gene encodes CDR1 LGHNA and CDR2 YSLEER. CDR3 length: 14 amino acids. The ends were cut back, 5 bases at V and 1 base at J, with 11 bases in the middle. The CDR3 here is CASSDERANTEAFF. DNA for the CDR3: TGCGCCAGCAGCGATGAGAGGGCGAACACTGAAGCTTTCTTT.

The rearrangement uses TRBV6-5 and TRBJ2-1; tentative D call: TRBD2 (5 bases). Germline-derived CDR1 and CDR2 are MNHEY and SVGAGI. Trimming removed 4 bases at V and 3 bases at J, with 10 bases between. The CDR3 spans 14 residues. CDR3 region: CASSFTRVYNEQFF. The CDR3 coding sequence is TGTGCCAGCAGTTTCACTAGGGTCTACAATGAGCAGTTCTTC.

This chain joins TRBV7-3 and TRBJ1-2, with D maybe TRBD1 (6 bases). The germline V gene has CDR1 SGHTA and CDR2 FQGTGA. V gave up 2 bases and J gave up 3 bases, with 10 bases separating them. This CDR3 has 14 residues. CDR3 residues: CASSLAGADYGYTF. In nucleotides, the CDR3 is TGTGCCAGCAGCTTAGCAGGGGCGGACTATGGCTACACCTTC.

The V call is TRBV9, the J call TRBJ1-2; tentatively, D is TRBD1 (5 bases). The length of the CDR3 is 13 residues. CDR1 and CDR2 from the germline V gene are SGDLS and YYNGEE. Trimming left V 3 bases short and J 5 bases short, with 11 bases between. CDR3 residues: CASSAGGSYGYTF. In nucleotides, the CDR3 is TGTGCCAGCAGCGCCGGGGGTTCTTATGGCTACACCTTC.

V and J are TRBV5-1 and TRBJ2-2, with 8 positions matching TRBD1. Germline CDR1 and CDR2: SGHRS and YFSETQ. V shed 0 bases, J shed 4 bases, and the junction held 2 bases outside the gene matches. This CDR3 is built from 15 residues. Written as DNA, the CDR3 is TGCGCCAGCAGCTTGGTGCAGGGGGCCACCGGGGAGCTGTTTTTT. Its translation: CASSLVQGATGELFF.

In regard to this clone: Compared with germline, one end of the junction differs, possibly owing to a read error. Other nucleotide sequences from this sample produce the same CDR3. The chain employs TRBV7-2 and TRBJ1-2; D call uncertain. The germline gives CDR1 SGHTA, CDR2 FQGNSA. The CDR3 runs 13 residues. The CDR3 is CASSLENYYGYTF. The CDR3 region has the DNA TGTGCCAGCAGCTTGGAGAATTACTATGGCTACACCTTT.

This chain connects TRBV5-1 to TRBJ2-1; a possible D gene is TRBD1 (5 bases). Trimming left V 2 bases short and J 0 bases short, with 12 bases between. Per germline, CDR1 SGHRS and CDR2 YFSETQ. The CDR3 runs to 16 residues. The CDR3, as DNA: TGCGCCAGCAGCTTACAGGAGATGAGCTCCTACAATGAGCAGTTCTTC. Translating it yields CASSLQEMSSYNEQFF.